The 21 T cell receptor beta chains reported below all come from one sample, sequenced in a study of T cells in Graves' hyperthyroidism and ophthalmopathy. Amplified regions were TCR beta CDR3 sequences from RNA transcripts. First-round RT-PCR with HTBI primers amplified the TCR CDR3 region. TCRdb used MiXCR to reprocess the multiplex PCR reads, holding one entry per CDR3 protein. The sample lists over 700,000 distinct CDR3 sequences; roughly a third were seen once. The material sequenced was blood. The receptors derive from a woman aged 40 to 55 with Graves' hyperthyroidism.

This clonotype was counted many times. The V and J genes are TRBV5-4 and TRBJ1-2, with 7 bases aligning to TRBD1. Germline V lookup: CDR1 SGHNT, CDR2 YYREEE (reference sequence). V was clipped by 4 bases and J by 4 bases; unmatched bases: 7. The CDR3 length is 14 residues. CDR3 DNA sequence: TGTGCCAGCAGCGCCCCGACAGGGATCTATGGCTACACCTTC. This encodes CASSAPTGIYGYTF.

This sequence joins TRBV3-1 and TRBJ1-2; 7 bases line up with TRBD1. The germline gives CDR1 LGHDT, CDR2 YNNKEL (reference sequence). The V gene end was trimmed by 5 bases and the J gene end by 8 bases; junction bases not matched to a gene: 11. This CDR3 contains 14 residues. The CDR3, as DNA: TGTGCCAGCAGCAAGCAGGCAGGGGGGGCGGGCTACACCTTC. Protein: CASSKQAGGAGYTF.

This clonotype was seen more than once but under ten times. The rearrangement joins TRBV7-9 to TRBJ1-2; D ambiguous. The CDR3 has 13 residues. Trimming took off 8 bases at V and 4 bases at J, with 14 bases between the two ends. Germline V CDR1 and CDR2: SEHNR, FQNEAQ (reference sequence). Here the CDR3 reads CASAKDEAYGYTF. The CDR3 nucleotides read TGTGCCAGCGCAAAAGATGAGGCCTATGGCTACACCTTC. The variable domain in full, completed from reference TRBV7-9 and TRBJ1-2, reads DTGVSQNPRHKITKRGQNVTFRCDPISEHNRLYWYRQTLGQGPEFLTYFQNEAQLEKSRLLSDRFSAERPKGSFSTLEIQRTEQGDSAMYLCASAKDEAYGYTFGSGTRLTVV.

The chain links TRBV6-5 to TRBJ2-7, with D perhaps TRBD2 (6 bases). The CDR3 sequence is 13 residues long. Germline V gives CDR1 MNHEY, CDR2 SVGAGI. The ends were cut back, 5 bases at V and 6 bases at J, with 14 bases in the middle. This chain's CDR3 is CASSPRTNSEQYF. CDR3 sequence (DNA): TGTGCCAGCAGTCCTCGGACTAATTCCGAGCAGTACTTC.

This clonotype was recorded at least ten times. This chain connects TRBV10-3 to TRBJ1-4; no reliable D call. Germline values: CDR1 ENHRY, CDR2 SYGVKD. There are 15 residues in the CDR3. Trimming pared 4 bases from V and 3 bases from J, leaving 12 bases between. CDR3 nucleotide sequence: TGTGCCATCAGTGTTGGAAGGGAAGCTAATGAAAAACTGTTTTTT. Its protein is CAISVGREANEKLFF.

A single count supports this clonotype. The chain couples TRBV7-2 to TRBJ1-4; perhaps TRBD1 as D (5 bases). Germline CDR1 is SGHTA and CDR2 is FQGNSA. The CDR3 loop spans 14 amino acids. V gave up 8 bases and J gave up 0 bases, with 10 bases separating them. The CDR3 sequence: CASAPTATNEKLFF. CDR3 sequence (DNA): TGTGCCAGCGCCCCGACAGCAACTAATGAAAAACTGTTTTTT.

The chain employs TRBV2 and TRBJ2-5; TRBD2 might be the D (6 bases). V gave up 6 bases and J gave up 9 bases, with 26 bases separating them. This CDR3 spans 16 amino acids. Germline lookup yields CDR1 SNHLY and CDR2 FYNNEI. The CDR3 loop is CASSHRGLWGGEAQYF. CDR3 nucleotides: TGTGCCAGCAGCCACCGGGGTCTCTGGGGCGGGGAGGCCCAGTACTTC. Full variable domain (rest looked up from reference TRBV2 and TRBJ2-5): EPEVTQTPSHQVTQMGQEVILRCVPISNHLYFYWYRQILGQKVEFLVSFYNNEISEKSEIFDDQFSVERPDGSNFTLKIRSTKLEDSAMYFCASSHRGLWGGEAQYFGPGTRLLVL.

This clonotype was counted between two and nine times. The rearrangement joins TRBV4-3 to TRBJ1-2, with D tentatively TRBD1 (6 bases). V was cut by 0 bases and J by 1 base, with 9 bases left in between. Germline-derived CDR1 and CDR2 are LGHNA and YSLEER. This CDR3 contains 15 residues. The CDR3 region has the DNA TGCGCCAGCAGCCAAGAATGGACAGATAACTATGGCTACACCTTC. Translating it yields CASSQEWTDNYGYTF.

This rearrangement joins TRBV29-1 to TRBJ2-3; D possibly corresponds to TRBD2 (5 bases). The CDR3 has 15 residues. The V gene's germline CDR1 is SQVTM and CDR2 ANQGSEA. With 2 bases removed from V and 2 bases from J, the gap between germline ends came to 14 bases. CDR3 in amino acids: CSVERENSLTDTQYF. The CDR3 DNA is TGCAGCGTTGAAAGGGAGAACAGCCTCACAGATACGCAGTATTTT.

This clonotype was detected only a few times. The chain employs TRBV4-3 and TRBJ1-2; TRBD1 is a possible D gene (6 bases). Germline lookup yields CDR1 LGHNA and CDR2 YSLEER. The V end lost 3 bases, the J end lost 7 bases, and 18 bases lay between the germline ends. This CDR3 contains 15 residues. The CDR3 DNA reads TGCGCCAGCAGCCACCAGACCTACAGGGAACCTGGCTACACCTTC. This codes for CASSHQTYREPGYTF.

This clonotype was seen a few times. A much larger clone differs from this one at a single base, so this may be a read error. V and J are TRBV7-6 and TRBJ1-1, with D unclear. V was cut by 2 bases and J by 11 bases, with 12 bases left in between. The CDR3 is 12 residues long. The germline V gene encodes CDR1 SGHVS and CDR2 FNYEAQ. CDR3 protein: CASSLPNSLAFF. The CDR3 DNA follows: TGTGCCAGCAGCTTACCTAATAGTCTGGCTTTCTTT.

The rearrangement uses TRBV10-3 and TRBJ2-2; D might be TRBD1 or TRBD2, each matching 6 bases. This CDR3 spans 14 amino acids. Germline V lookup: CDR1 ENHRY, CDR2 SYGVKD. Between the trimmed V and J ends, which lost 7 bases and 6 bases, there was a span of 15 bases. The CDR3 protein is CAINMGGEAGELFF. In DNA, the CDR3 is TGTGCCATCAATATGGGGGGCGAGGCCGGGGAGCTGTTTTTT.

V is TRBV6-5 and J is TRBJ2-7; 7 positions match TRBD2. V lost 6 bases and J lost 3; bases outside the gene matches: 11. Germline assignment: CDR1 MNHEY and CDR2 SVGAGI. The CDR3 extends over 15 amino acids. CDR3 coding DNA: TGTGCCAGCAGCAAAAGTGAGTGGGGGGGCTACGAGCAGTACTTC. Its translation: CASSKSEWGGYEQYF.

This clonotype was counted ten times or more. The chain is built from TRBV2 and TRBJ1-1; no definite D call. Germline V gene sequence: CDR1 SNHLY, CDR2 FYNNEI. This CDR3 is 13 amino acids long. Trimming stripped 6 bases from V and 0 bases from J, with 8 bases between. The CDR3 sequence is CASSVDMNTEAFF. The CDR3 DNA sequence: TGTGCCAGCAGCGTCGACATGAACACTGAAGCTTTCTTT.

The chain uses TRBV9 and TRBJ2-7; D is ambiguous. The CDR3 is made up of 15 amino acids. Trimming left V 0 bases short and J 6 bases short, with 16 bases between. Germline CDR1 is SGDLS and CDR2 is YYNGEE. The CDR3 region is CASSVERTPASEQYF. The CDR3, as DNA: TGTGCCAGCAGCGTAGAAAGGACGCCCGCCTCCGAGCAGTACTTC.

This clonotype was counted a few times. The rearrangement joins TRBV7-3 to TRBJ1-4, with unresolved D. Germline V gene lookup returns CDR1 SGHTA and CDR2 FQGTGA. V lost 4 bases, J lost 0 bases, and 24 bases lay in between. This CDR3 has 20 amino acids. Here the CDR3 DNA reads TGTGCCAGCAGCTACTTTCCCGGCTTTGGCCCCCATGCAACTAATGAAAAACTGTTTTTT. Translating it yields CASSYFPGFGPHATNEKLFF.

This clonotype has at least ten counts. The CDR3 reads CASSPGGSSYEQYF. Written as DNA, the CDR3 is TGTGCCAGCAGCCCCGGAGGGAGCTCCTACGAGCAGTACTTC. The chain couples TRBV7-9 to TRBJ2-7; D is perhaps TRBD2 (6 bases). The CDR3 is 14 residues long. CDR1 SEHNR and CDR2 FQNEAQ come from the germline V gene (reference sequence). Trimming stripped 5 bases from V and 0 bases from J, with 11 bases between.

This clonotype was counted ten times or more. V and J are TRBV29-1 and TRBJ1-5; possibly TRBD1 for D (5 bases). This CDR3 has 14 residues. The V and J ends lost 4 bases and 9 bases respectively, with 19 bases between them. CDR1 is SQVTM and CDR2 is ANQGSEA in the germline V gene. CDR3: CSVVFQGEDGPQHF. CDR3 nucleotide sequence: TGCAGCGTTGTATTCCAGGGCGAAGATGGGCCCCAGCATTTT.

The genes are TRBV3-1 and TRBJ1-1, with D possibly TRBD1 on 5 matching bases. With 1 base removed from V and 6 bases from J, the gap between germline ends came to 9 bases. From germline, CDR1 is LGHDT and CDR2 YNNKEL (reference sequence). The CDR3 covers 13 residues. CDR3 DNA sequence: TGTGCCAGCAGCCAAGCCCGGGGGGCTGAAGCTTTCTTT. Amino acid sequence: CASSQARGAEAFF.

J is TRBJ1-1 and V is TRBV15; no clear D gene. With 3 bases removed from V and 3 bases from J, the gap between germline ends came to 8 bases. Per germline, CDR1 LNHNV and CDR2 YYDKDF (reference sequence). There are 13 residues in the CDR3. The DNA of the CDR3 is TGTGCCACCAGCAGCTTGGAGGACACTGAAGCTTTCTTT. Amino acids: CATSSLEDTEAFF.

This rearrangement joins TRBV14 to TRBJ1-4; 7 bases are shared with TRBD1. The J segment lost 5 bases and the V segment lost 4 bases, leaving 13 bases of the junction unmatched. The CDR3 length is 17 residues. Germline V lookup: CDR1 SGHDN, CDR2 FVKESK. Written as DNA, the CDR3 is TGTGCCAGCAGCCGCGGCGATAGGGGGCTCGTGAATGAAAAACTGTTTTTT. Residues: CASSRGDRGLVNEKLFF.